The clone carrying this T cell receptor beta chain was picked up one time. As yet, its antigen is unknown. The data were taken from a study of shared clonotypes between healthy human individuals. Study findings and constraints: A limitation of the genetic and exposure-history diversity represented arose from few donors. Across a few donors, naive CD4 shared approximately 4.5%, naive CD8 more than 3%, memory CD4 over 2%, memory CD8 around 0.36%.

Germline V lookup: CDR1 SGDLS, CDR2 YYNGEE. Trimming took 0 bases from V and 8 from J, leaving 14 bases between them. This CDR3 is built from 15 residues. Several immunoSEQ 96-well plates shared each subset's DNA, each plate a replicate. Sequencing was performed with immunoSEQ multiplex PCR; in TCRdb, only in-frame clones are kept and a portion is missing. The table includes fewer than 3 million clones, around 90% detected once. Recent acute infections and vaccinations were absent in the healthy HIV-negative adult donors. This receptor was taken from a man aged 18-30 years in good health. Some clones in this sample may be carry-over from other donors' samples. Material: naive CD4+ T cells from PBMCs. The subset denotes: CD45RA+ positively selected. V usage is TRBV9 and J usage is TRBJ1-4, with D possibly TRBD1 on 5 matching bases. The CDR3 sequence is CASSVATGGGEKLFF. CDR3 DNA: TGTGCCAGCAGCGTAGCTACTGGGGGTGGCGAAAAACTGTTTTTT.